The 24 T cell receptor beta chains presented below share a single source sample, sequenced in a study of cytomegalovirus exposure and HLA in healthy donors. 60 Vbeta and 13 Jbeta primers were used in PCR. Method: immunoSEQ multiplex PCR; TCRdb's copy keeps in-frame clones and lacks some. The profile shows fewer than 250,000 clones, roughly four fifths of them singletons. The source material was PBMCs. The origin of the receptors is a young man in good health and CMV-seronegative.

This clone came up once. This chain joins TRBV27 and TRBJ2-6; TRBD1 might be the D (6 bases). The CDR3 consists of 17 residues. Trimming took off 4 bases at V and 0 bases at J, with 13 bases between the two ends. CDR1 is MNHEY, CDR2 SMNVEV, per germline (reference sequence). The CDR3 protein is CASSYTGLSSGANVLTF. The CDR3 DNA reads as TGTGCCAGCAGTTACACAGGGTTGAGCTCTGGGGCCAACGTCCTGACTTTC. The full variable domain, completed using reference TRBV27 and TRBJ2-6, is EAQVTQNPRYLITVTGKKLTVTCSQNMNHEYMSWYRQDPGLGLRQIYYSMNVEVTDKGDVPEGYKVSRKEKRNFPLILESPSPNQTSLYFCASSYTGLSSGANVLTFGAGSRLTVL.

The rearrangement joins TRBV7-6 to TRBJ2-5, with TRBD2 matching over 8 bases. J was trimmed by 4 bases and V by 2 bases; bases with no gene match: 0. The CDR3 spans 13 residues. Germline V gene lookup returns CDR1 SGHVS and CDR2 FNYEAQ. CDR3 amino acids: CASSLLAGETQYF. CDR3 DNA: TGTGCCAGCAGCTTACTAGCGGGAGAGACCCAGTACTTC.

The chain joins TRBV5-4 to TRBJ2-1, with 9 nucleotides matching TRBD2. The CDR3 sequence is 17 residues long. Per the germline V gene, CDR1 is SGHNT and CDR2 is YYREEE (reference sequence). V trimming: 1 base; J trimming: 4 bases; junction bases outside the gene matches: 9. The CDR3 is CASSLYRGRERYNEQFF. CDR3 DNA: TGTGCCAGCAGCTTGTATCGCGGGAGGGAGCGATACAATGAGCAGTTCTTC.

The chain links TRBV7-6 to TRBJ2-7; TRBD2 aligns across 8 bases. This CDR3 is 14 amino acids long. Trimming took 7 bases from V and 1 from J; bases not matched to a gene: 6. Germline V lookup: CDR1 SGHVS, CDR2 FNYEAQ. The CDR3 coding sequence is TGTGCCAGCACTTTAGCGGGGCCTTCCTACGAGCAGTACTTC. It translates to CASTLAGPSYEQYF.

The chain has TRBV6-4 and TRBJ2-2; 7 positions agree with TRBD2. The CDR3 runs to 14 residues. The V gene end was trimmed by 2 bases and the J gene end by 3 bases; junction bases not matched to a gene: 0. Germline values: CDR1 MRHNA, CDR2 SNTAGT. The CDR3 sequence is CASSDGRDTGELFF. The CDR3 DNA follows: TGTGCCAGCAGTGACGGGAGGGACACCGGGGAGCTGTTTTTT.

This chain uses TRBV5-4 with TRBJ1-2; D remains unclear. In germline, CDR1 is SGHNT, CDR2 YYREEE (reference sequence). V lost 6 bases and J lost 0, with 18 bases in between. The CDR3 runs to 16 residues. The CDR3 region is CASTRRGMGPNYGYTF. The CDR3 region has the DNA TGTGCCAGCACCCGGCGAGGGATGGGCCCTAACTATGGCTACACCTTC.

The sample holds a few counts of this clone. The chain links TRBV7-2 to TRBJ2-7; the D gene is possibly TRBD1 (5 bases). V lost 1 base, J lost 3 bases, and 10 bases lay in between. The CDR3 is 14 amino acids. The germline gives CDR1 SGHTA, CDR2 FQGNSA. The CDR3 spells CASSLGLGHYEQYF. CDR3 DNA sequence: TGTGCCAGCAGCTTAGGGCTCGGACACTACGAGCAGTACTTC.

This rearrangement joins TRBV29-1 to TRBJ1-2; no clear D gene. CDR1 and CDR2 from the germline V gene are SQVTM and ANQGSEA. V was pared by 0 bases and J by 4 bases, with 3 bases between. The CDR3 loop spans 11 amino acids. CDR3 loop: CSVEDLYGYTF. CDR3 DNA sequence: TGCAGCGTTGAAGATCTCTATGGCTACACCTTC.

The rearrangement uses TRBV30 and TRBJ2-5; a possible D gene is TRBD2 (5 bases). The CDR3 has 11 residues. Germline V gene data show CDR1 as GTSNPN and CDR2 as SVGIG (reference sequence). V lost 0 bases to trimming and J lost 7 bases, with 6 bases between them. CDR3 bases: TGTGCCTGGAGTGTACGGGGGACCCAGTACTTC. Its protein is CAWSVRGTQYF.

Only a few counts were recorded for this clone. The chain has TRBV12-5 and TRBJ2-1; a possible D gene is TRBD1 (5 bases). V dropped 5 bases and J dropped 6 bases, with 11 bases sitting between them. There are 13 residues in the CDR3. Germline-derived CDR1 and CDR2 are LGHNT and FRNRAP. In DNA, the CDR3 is TGTGCTAGTGGTCTACCAGGGTCCAATGAGCAGTTCTTC. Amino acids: CASGLPGSNEQFF.

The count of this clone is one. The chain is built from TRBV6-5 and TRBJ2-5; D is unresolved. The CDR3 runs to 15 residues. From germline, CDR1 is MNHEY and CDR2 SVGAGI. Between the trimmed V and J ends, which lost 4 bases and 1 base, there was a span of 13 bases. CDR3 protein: CASSLGTTTQETQYF. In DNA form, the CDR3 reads TGTGCCAGCAGTTTGGGCACCACAACCCAAGAGACCCAGTACTTC.

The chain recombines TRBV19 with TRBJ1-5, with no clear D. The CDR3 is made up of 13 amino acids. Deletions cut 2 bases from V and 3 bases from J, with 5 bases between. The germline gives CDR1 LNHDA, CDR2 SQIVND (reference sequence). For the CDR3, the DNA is TGTGCCAGTAGTATAAGCTTCAATCAGCCCCAGCATTTT. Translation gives CASSISFNQPQHF.

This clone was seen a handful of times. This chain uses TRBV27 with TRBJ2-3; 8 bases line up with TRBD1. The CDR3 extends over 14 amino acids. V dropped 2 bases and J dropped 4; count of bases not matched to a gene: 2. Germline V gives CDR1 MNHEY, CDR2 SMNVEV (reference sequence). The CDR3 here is CASSLDRGADTQYF. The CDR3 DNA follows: TGTGCCAGCAGTTTAGACAGGGGTGCAGATACGCAGTATTTT.

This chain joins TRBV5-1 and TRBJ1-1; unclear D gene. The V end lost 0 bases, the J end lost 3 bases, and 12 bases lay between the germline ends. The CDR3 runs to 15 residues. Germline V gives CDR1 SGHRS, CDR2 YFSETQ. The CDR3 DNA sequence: TGCGCCAGCAGCTTGGAACGGGGAAGGGACACTGAAGCTTTCTTT. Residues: CASSLERGRDTEAFF.

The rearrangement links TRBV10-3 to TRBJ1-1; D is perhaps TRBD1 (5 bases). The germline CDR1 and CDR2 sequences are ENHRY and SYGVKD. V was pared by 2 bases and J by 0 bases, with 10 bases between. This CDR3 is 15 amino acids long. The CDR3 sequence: CAISEPGLMNTEAFF. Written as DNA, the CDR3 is TGTGCCATCAGTGAGCCGGGACTAATGAACACTGAAGCTTTCTTT.

The CDR3: CASSGGGHQPQHF. CDR3 in DNA: TGTGCCAGCAGCGGGGGGGGACACCAGCCCCAGCATTTT. The gene calls are TRBV28 and TRBJ1-5; D might be TRBD1 (6 bases). Germline V lookup: CDR1 MDHEN, CDR2 SYDVKM. V lost 6 bases to trimming and J lost 7 bases, with 13 bases between them. This CDR3 is 13 amino acids long.

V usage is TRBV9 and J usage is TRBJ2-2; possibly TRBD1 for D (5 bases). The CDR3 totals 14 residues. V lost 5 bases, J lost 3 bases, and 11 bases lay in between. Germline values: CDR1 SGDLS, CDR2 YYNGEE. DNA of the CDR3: TGTGCCAGCAGTCGACAGTCGTACACCGGGGAGCTGTTTTTT. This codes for CASSRQSYTGELFF.

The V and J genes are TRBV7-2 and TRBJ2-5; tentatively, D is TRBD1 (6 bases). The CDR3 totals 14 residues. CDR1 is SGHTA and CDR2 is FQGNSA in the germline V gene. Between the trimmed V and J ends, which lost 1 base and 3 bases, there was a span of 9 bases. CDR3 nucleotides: TGTGCCAGCAGCTTAGAGAGGGGGAAAGAGACCCAGTACTTC. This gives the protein CASSLERGKETQYF.

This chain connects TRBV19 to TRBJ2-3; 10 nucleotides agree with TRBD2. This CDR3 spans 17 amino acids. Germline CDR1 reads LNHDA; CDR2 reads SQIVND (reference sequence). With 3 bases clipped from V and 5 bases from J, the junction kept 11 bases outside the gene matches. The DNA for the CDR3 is TGTGCCAGTAGTATTGGGTTAGCGGGGGGCTTGGGAGATACGCAGTATTTT. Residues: CASSIGLAGGLGDTQYF.

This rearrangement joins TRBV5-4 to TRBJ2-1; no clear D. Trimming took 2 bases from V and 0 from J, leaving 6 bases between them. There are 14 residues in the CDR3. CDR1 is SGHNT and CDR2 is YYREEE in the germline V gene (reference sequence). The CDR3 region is CASSLASSYNEQFF. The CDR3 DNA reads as TGTGCCAGCAGCTTAGCGAGCTCCTACAATGAGCAGTTCTTC.

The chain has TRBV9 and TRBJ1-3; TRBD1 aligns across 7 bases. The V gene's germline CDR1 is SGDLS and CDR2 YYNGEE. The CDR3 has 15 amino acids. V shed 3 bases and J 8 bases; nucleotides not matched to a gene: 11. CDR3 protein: CASSAGANRGDTIYF. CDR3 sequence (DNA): TGTGCCAGCAGCGCAGGGGCGAACAGGGGTGACACCATATATTTT.

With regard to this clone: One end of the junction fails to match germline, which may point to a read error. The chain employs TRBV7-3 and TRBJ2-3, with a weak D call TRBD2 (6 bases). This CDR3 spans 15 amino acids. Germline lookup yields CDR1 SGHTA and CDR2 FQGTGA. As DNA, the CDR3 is TGTGCCAGCAGCCCAGCGGGTTGGGGTACAGGTACGCAGTATTTT. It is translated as CASSPAGWGTGTQYF.

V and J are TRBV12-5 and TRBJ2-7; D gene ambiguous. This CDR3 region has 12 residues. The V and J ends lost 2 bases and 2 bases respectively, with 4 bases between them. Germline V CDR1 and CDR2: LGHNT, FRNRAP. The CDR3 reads CASGLNTYEQYF. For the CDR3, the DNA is TGTGCTAGTGGTTTGAATACCTACGAGCAGTACTTC. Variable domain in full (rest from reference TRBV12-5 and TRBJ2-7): DARVTQTPRHKVTEMGQEVTMRCQPILGHNTVFWYRQTMMQGLELLAYFRNRAPLDDSGMPKDRFSAEMPDATLATLKIQPSEPRDSAVYFCASGLNTYEQYFGPGTRLTVT.

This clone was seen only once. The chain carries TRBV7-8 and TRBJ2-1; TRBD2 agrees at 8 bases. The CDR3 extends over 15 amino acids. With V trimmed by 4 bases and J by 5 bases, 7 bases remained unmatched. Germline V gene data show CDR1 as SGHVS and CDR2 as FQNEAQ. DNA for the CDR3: TGTGCCAGCAGCTCAGCGGGAGCTTGGAACAATGAGCAGTTCTTC. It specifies CASSSAGAWNNEQFF.